This T cell receptor (beta chain) was found in a study of T cell repertoires in cytomegalovirus infection. Across the study: Evidence of both CMV infection and a matching HLA type came from public TCR beta signatures.

Points on this clonotype: The antigen remains undetermined.

Looked up from germline, CDR1 is LNHNV and CDR2 is YYDKDF (reference sequence). The CDR3 runs to 17 residues. Trimming pared 0 bases from V and 0 bases from J, leaving 13 bases between. TCRdb re-called the reads with MiXCR, one entry per CDR3 protein. The profile shows 40,000 to 55,000 distinct CDR3 sequences, about a fifth of them singletons. This chain joins TRBV15 and TRBJ2-3, with a possible D match to TRBD1 (5 bases). Sequenced material: CD8+ T cells from cultured PBMCs, taken from culture after CMV antigen stimulation. The clonotype comes from a human donor in good health (CMV status not recorded). Some clones in this sample may be carry-over from other donors' samples. The CDR3 bases are TGTGCCACCAGCAGAGACCTAACAGGTCCTAGCACAGATACGCAGTATTTT. Residues: CATSRDLTGPSTDTQYF.